Described below is a single TCR beta chain sequence and its context. The entry originates in a study of radiotherapy plus CTLA-4 blockade in lung cancer. The CDR3 runs 16 residues. Germline-derived CDR1 and CDR2 are SGHNT and YENEEA. V dropped 5 bases and J dropped 8; count of bases not matched to a gene: 14. Measured with immunoSEQ multiplex PCR; TCRdb has only the in-frame clones, and not every one. Among around 40,000 clones, approximately 70% were seen once, and the ten largest hold approximately 10%. The sequence came from a human donor with non-small cell lung cancer who had stable disease on radiotherapy plus ipilimumab. Sequencing used peripheral blood, obtained from a patient treated with radiotherapy plus ipilimumab. The chain has TRBV11-3 and TRBJ2-1; TRBD1 agrees at 8 bases. The CDR3 protein is CASSHLGRRGRDEQFF. CDR3 in DNA: TGTGCCAGCAGCCACTTAGGGCGCAGGGGGCGGGATGAGCAGTTCTTC.